This TCR beta chain was profiled in a study of cytomegalovirus exposure and HLA in healthy donors. A note on this clone: Its antigen is currently unknown.

Study-level results: In a later analysis, TCR beta V- and J-gene trimming showed a link to a missense DCLRE1C variant. Across HLA loci, a later analysis found differing TCR association rates, with DRB1 most and HLA-C fewest. Most TCR sequences were seen very rarely across donors, but some public TCRs occurred in many. Productive rates of about 87% or about 30% were seen for most TCR beta V segments in an earlier analysis.

A multiplex PCR was run with 60 Vbeta primers and 13 Jbeta primers. Generated by immunoSEQ multiplex PCR, the TCRdb table keeps only in-frame clones and is missing some. The sample yields 120,000 or so clones, more than 75% seen once. V was clipped by 0 bases and J by 7 bases; unmatched bases: 13. Germline CDR1 reads SGHTA; CDR2 reads FQGNSA. CDR3 length: 17 amino acids. The sequenced sample consisted of PBMCs. This clonotype originated in a man aged 25-45 years in good health and CMV-seropositive. The chain employs TRBV7-2 and TRBJ1-2; 8 bases line up with TRBD1. The CDR3 here is CASSLAGGVGQGSGYTF. CDR3 sequence (DNA): TGTGCCAGCAGCTTAGCAGGAGGGGTCGGACAGGGCTCTGGCTACACCTTC.